This T cell receptor beta chain was captured by sequencing in a study of T-cell reconstitution after alpha-beta-depleted transplantation in children. General study findings and limits: By one year post-transplant, T-cell counts and diversity largely arose from T cells that were newly produced. High day-60 TCRbeta diversity in some patients came from surviving recipient T cells and thymic progenitors. By about two months after transplant, alpha-beta T cells reportedly arose from several hundred graft clones that had expanded.

There are 20 residues in the CDR3. Trimming cost V 3 bases and J 0 bases; bases outside gene matches: 16. The germline V gene encodes CDR1 MDHEN and CDR2 SYDVKM. Preparation of the TCRbeta library was carried out with unique molecular identifiers. Using its own MiXCR run on the PCR reads, TCRdb lists one record per CDR3 protein. The table has some 180,000 distinct CDR3 sequences, approximately 6.3% seen once; the top ten hold about 5.9%. With respect to this clonotype: What it binds is not known.

Material: PBMCs, obtained before TCRalphabeta/CD19-depleted stem cell transplant. This clonotype was sampled from a boy aged 2 to 10 with acute lymphoblastic leukemia, due to receive a stem cell transplant. The chain joins TRBV28 to TRBJ1-3, with 8 bases identical to TRBD1. In DNA form, the CDR3 reads TGTGCCAGCAGTTTTCCCACCCCGGCAGGACAGGGAATCTCTGGAAACACCATATATTTT. This codes for CASSFPTPAGQGISGNTIYF.